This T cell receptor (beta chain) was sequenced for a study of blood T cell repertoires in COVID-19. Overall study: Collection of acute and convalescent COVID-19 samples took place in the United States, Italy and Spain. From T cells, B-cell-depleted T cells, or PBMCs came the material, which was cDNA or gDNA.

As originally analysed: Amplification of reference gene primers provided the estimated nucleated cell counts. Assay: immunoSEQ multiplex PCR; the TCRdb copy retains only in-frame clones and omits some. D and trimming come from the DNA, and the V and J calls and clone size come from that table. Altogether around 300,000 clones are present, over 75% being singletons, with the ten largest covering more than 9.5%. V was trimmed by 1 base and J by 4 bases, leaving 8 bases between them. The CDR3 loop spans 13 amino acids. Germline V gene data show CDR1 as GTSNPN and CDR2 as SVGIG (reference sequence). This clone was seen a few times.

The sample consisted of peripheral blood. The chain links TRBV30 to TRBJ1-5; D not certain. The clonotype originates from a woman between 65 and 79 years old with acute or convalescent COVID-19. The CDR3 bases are TGTGCCTGGAGTGGGGCAGATAATCAGCCCCAGCATTTT. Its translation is CAWSGADNQPQHF.